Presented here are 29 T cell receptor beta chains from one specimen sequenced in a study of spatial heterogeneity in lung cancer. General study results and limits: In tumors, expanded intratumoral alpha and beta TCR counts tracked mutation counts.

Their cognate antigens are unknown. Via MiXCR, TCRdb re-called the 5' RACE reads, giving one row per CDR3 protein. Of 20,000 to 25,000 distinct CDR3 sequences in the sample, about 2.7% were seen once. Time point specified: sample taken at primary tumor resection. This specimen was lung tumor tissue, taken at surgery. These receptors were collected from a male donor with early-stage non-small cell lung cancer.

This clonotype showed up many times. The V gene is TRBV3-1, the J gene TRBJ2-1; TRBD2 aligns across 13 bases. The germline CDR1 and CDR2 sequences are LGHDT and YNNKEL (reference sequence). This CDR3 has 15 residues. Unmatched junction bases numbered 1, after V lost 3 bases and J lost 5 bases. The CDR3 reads CASSQGLAGNNEQFF. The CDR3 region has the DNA TGTGCCAGCAGCCAGGGACTAGCGGGAAACAATGAGCAGTTCTTC.

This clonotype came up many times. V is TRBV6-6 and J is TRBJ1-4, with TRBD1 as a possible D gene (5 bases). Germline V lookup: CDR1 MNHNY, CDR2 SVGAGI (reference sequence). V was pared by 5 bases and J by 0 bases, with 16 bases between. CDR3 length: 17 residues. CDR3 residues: CASSPSGGGATNEKLFF. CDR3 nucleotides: TGTGCCAGCAGTCCTTCGGGGGGTGGAGCAACTAATGAAAAACTGTTTTTT.

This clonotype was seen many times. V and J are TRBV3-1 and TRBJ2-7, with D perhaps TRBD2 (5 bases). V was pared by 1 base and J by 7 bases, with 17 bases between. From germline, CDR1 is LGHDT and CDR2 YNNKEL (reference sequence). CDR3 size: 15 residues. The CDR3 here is CASSQVSAEGGEQYF. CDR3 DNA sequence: TGTGCCAGCAGCCAAGTGTCGGCCGAGGGCGGTGAGCAGTACTTC.

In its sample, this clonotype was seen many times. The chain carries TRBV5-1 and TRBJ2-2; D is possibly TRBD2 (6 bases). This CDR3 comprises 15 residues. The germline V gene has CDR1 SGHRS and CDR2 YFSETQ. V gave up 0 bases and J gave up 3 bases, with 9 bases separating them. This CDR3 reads CASSLGLVDTGELFF. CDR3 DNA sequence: TGCGCCAGCAGCTTGGGACTAGTCGACACCGGGGAGCTGTTTTTT.

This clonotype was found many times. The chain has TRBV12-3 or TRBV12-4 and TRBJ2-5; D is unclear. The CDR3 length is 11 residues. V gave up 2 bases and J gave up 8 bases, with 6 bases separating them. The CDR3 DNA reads TGTGCCAGCAGTTTAAGTACCACCCAGTACTTC. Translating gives CASSLSTTQYF.

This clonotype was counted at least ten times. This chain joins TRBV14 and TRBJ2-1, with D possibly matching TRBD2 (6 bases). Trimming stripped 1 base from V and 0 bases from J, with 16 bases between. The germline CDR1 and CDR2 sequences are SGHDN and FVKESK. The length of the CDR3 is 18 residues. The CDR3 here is CASSQVLRRASSYNEQFF. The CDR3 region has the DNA TGTGCCAGCAGCCAAGTTTTGCGGAGGGCTAGCTCCTACAATGAGCAGTTCTTC.

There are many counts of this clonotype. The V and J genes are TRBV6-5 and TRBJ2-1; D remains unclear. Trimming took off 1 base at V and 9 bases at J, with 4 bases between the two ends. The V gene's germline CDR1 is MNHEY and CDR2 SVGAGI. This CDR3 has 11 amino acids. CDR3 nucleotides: TGTGCCAGCAGTTACTGGGGTGAGCAGTTCTTC. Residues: CASSYWGEQFF.

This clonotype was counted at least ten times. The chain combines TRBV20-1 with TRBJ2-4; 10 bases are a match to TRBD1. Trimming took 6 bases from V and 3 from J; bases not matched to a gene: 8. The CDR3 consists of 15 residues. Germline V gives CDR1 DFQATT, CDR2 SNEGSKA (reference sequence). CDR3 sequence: CSAIKDRGNKNIQYF. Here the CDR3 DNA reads TGCAGTGCCATTAAGGACAGGGGGAACAAAAACATTCAGTACTTC.

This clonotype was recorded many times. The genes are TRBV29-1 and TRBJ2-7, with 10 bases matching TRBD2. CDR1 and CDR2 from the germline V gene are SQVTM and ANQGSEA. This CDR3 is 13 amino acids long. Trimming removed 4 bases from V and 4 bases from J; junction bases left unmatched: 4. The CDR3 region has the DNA TGCAGCGTTGTTGGGACTAGCGAGTACGAGCAGTACTTC. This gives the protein CSVVGTSEYEQYF.

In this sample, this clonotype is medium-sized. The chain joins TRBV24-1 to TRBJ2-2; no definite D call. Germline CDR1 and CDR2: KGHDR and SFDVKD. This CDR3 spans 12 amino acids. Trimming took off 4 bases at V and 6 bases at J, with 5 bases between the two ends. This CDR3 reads CATSERSGELFF. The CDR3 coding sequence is TGTGCCACCAGTGAACGATCCGGGGAGCTGTTTTTT.

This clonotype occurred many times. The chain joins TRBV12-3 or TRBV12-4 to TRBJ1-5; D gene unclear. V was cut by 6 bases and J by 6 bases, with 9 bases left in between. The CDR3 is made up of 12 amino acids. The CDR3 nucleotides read TGTGCCAGCAGAAAAACATCTCAGCCCCAGCATTTT. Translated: CASRKTSQPQHF.

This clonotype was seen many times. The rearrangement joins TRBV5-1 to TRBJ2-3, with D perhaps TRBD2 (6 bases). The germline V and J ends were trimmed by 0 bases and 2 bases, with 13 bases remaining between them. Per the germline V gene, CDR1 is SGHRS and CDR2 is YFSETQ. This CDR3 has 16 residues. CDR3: CASSLDWREYTDTQYF. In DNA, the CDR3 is TGCGCCAGCAGCTTGGATTGGAGGGAGTACACAGATACGCAGTATTTT. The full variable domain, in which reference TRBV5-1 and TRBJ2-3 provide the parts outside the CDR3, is KAGVTQTPRYLIKTRGQQVTLSCSPISGHRSVSWYQQTPGQGLQFLFEYFSETQRNKGNFPGRFSGRQFSNSRSEMNVSTLELGDSALYLCASSLDWREYTDTQYFGPGTRLTVL.

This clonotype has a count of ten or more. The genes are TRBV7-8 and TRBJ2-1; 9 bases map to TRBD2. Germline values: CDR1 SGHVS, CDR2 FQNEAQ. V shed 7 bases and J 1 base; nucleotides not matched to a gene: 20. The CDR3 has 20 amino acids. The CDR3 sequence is CASNGPPYGGRARSYNEQFF. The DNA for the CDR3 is TGTGCCAGCAACGGACCCCCCTATGGCGGGAGGGCCAGGTCCTACAATGAGCAGTTCTTC.

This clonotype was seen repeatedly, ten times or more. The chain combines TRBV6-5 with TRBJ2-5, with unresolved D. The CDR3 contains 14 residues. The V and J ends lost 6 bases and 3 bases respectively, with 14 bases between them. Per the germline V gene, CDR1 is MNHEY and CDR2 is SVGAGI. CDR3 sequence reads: CASSPTWGKETQYF. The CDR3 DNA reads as TGTGCCAGCAGCCCGACTTGGGGTAAAGAGACCCAGTACTTC.

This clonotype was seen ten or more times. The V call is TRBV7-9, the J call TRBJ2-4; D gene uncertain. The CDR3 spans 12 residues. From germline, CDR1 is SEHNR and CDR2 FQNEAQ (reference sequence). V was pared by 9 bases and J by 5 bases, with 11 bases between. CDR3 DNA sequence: TGTGCCAGTAGGAACGTGGAAAACATTCAGTACTTC. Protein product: CASRNVENIQYF.

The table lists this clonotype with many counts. In nucleotides, the CDR3 is TGCAGTGCTACGACAGGGGGCACCTATAATTCACCCCTCCACTTT. Encoded protein: CSATTGGTYNSPLHF. The J gene is TRBJ1-6, the V gene TRBV20-1, with TRBD1 matching over 10 bases. CDR1 and CDR2 (germline): DFQATT, SNEGSKA (reference sequence). The CDR3 totals 15 residues. The trim removed 4 bases at V and 2 bases at J, leaving 2 bases unmatched.

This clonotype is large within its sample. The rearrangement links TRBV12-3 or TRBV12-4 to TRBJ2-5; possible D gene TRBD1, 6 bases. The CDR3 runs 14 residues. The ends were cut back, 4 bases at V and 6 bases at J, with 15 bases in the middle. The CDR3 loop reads CASSSPGAGQTQYF. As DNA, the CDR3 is TGTGCCAGCAGTTCACCAGGGGCCGGCCAGACCCAGTACTTC.

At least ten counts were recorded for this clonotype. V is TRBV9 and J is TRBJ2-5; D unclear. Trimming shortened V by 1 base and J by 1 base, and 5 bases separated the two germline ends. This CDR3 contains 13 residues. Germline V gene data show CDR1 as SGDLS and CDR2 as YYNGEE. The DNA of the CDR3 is TGTGCCAGCAGCGTACCCCCCCAAGAGACCCAGTACTTC. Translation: CASSVPPQETQYF.

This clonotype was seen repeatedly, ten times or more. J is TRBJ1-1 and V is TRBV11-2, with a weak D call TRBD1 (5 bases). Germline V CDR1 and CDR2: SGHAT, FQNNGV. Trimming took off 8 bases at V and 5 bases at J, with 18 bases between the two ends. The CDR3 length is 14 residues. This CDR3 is CASQSIRGLTEAFF. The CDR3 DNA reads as TGTGCCAGCCAGTCGATCCGGGGCTTGACTGAAGCTTTCTTT.

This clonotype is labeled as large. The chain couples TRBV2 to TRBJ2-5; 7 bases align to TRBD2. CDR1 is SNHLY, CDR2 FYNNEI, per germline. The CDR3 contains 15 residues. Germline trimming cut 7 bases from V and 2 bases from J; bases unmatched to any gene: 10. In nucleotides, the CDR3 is TGTGCCAGCATCGGGTACGGGACTACACAAGAGACCCAGTACTTC. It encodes CASIGYGTTQETQYF. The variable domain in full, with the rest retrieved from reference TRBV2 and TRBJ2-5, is EPEVTQTPSHQVTQMGQEVILRCVPISNHLYFYWYRQILGQKVEFLVSFYNNEISEKSEIFDDQFSVERPDGSNFTLKIRSTKLEDSAMYFCASIGYGTTQETQYFGPGTRLLVL.

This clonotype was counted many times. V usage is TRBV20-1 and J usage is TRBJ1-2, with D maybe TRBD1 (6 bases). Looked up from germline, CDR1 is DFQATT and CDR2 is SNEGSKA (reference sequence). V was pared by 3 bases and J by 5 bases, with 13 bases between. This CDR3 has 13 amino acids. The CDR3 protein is CSARTTGLYGYTF. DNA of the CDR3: TGCAGTGCTAGGACAACAGGGCTGTATGGCTACACCTTC.

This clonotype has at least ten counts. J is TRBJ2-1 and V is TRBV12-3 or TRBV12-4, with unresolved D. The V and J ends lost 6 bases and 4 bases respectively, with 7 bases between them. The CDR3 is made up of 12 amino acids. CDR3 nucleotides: TGTGCCAGCAGGAATGGTTACAATGAGCAGTTCTTC. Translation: CASRNGYNEQFF.

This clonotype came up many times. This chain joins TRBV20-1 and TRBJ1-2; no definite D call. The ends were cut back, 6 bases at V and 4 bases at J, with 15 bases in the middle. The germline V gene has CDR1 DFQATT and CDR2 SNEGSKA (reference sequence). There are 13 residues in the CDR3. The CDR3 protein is CSARPGASYGYTF. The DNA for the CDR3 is TGCAGTGCCCGACCGGGCGCGAGCTATGGCTACACCTTC.

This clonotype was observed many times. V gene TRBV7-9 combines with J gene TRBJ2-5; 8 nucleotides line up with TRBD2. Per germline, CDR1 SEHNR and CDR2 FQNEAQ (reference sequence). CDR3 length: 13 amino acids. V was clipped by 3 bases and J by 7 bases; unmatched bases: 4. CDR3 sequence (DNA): TGTGCCAGCAGCTTGCGGGGGGCAAGGACCCAGTACTTC. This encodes CASSLRGARTQYF.

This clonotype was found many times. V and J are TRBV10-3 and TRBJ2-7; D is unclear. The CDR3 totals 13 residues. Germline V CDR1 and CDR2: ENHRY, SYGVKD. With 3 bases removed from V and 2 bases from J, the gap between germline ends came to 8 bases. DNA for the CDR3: TGTGCCATCAGTGAACCGGGTCCCTACGAGCAGTACTTC. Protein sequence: CAISEPGPYEQYF.

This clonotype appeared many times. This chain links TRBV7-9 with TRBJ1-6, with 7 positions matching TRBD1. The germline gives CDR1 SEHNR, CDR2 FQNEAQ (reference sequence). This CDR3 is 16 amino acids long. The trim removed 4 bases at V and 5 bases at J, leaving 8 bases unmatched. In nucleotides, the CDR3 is TGTGCCAGCAGCTCAGAGTGGACAGGCGATAATTCACCCCTCCACTTT. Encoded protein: CASSSEWTGDNSPLHF.

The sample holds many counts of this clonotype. CDR3 in DNA: TGTGCCAGCAGTTTAGCCCGACAGCGGGGGTTAGAGACCCAGTACTTC. It specifies CASSLARQRGLETQYF. The chain combines TRBV12-3 or TRBV12-4 with TRBJ2-5, with 8 bases that match TRBD2. The CDR3 covers 16 residues. Losses at the gene ends were 0 bases for V and 4 bases for J; bases not matched to a gene: 7.

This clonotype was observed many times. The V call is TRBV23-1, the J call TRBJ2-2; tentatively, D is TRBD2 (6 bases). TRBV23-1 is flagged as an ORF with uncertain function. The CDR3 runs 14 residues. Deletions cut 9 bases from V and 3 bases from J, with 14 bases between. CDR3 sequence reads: CASSLGGHTGELFF. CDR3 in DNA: TGCGCCAGTTCTCTAGGAGGGCACACCGGGGAGCTGTTTTTT.

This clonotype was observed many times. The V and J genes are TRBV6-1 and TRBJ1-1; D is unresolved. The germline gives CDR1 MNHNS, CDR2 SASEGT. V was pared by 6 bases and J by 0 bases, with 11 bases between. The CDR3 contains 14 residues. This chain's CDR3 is CASSGTDLNTEAFF. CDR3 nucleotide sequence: TGTGCCAGCAGCGGAACAGATTTGAACACTGAAGCTTTCTTT.